This record covers a single T cell receptor beta chain. This entry is derived from a study of blood T cell repertoires in COVID-19. Study information: Sites in the United States, Italy and Spain provided acute and convalescent COVID-19 samples.

Assay: immunoSEQ multiplex PCR; the TCRdb copy retains only in-frame clones and omits some. This table holds roughly 90,000 clones, 89% found once. This CDR3 spans 14 amino acids. V shed 4 bases, J shed 5 bases, and the junction held 7 bases outside the gene matches. Germline V gives CDR1 KGHSH, CDR2 LQKENI. V and J are TRBV18 and TRBJ2-5; 7 bases fit TRBD2. The clonotype was recovered from a woman aged 80 or over with active COVID-19. Sequenced: peripheral blood. The CDR3 region is CASSRTSAGETQYF. The CDR3 DNA reads as TGTGCCAGCTCACGAACTAGCGCGGGGGAGACCCAGTACTTC.